Presented here are 10 T cell receptor beta chains from one specimen sequenced in a study of CD8+CD57+ T cells in acquired aplastic anemia. CD8+CD57+ cell expansion, shown by flow cytometry, had occurred in the patients selected for sequencing. Investigators profiled TCR beta VDJ and CDR3 from genomic DNA template. TCRdb reprocessed the reads via MiXCR and lists one record per CDR3 protein. The sample lists around 170,000 distinct CDR3 sequences, roughly half seen once, with approximately 9.7% in the top ten. Specimen: sorted CD4+, CD8+, or CD8+CD57+ T cells (not recorded which) from PBMCs. Source of these receptors: a human donor with aplastic anemia.

This clonotype was picked up many times. The gene calls are TRBV9 and TRBJ2-3; 7 positions agree with TRBD2. Germline assignment: CDR1 SGDLS and CDR2 YYNGEE. V gave up 5 bases and J gave up 1 base; unmatched junction bases: 4. The CDR3 is 14 amino acids. CDR3 region: CASSTRGGTDTQYF. CDR3 DNA: TGTGCCAGCAGTACACGGGGGGGCACAGATACGCAGTATTTT.

This clonotype was seen ten or more times. This chain links TRBV7-2 with TRBJ2-7; 8 bases are a match to TRBD2. Germline V gene data show CDR1 as SGHTA and CDR2 as FQGNSA. There are 15 residues in the CDR3. J gave up 4 bases and V 5 bases, and 10 bases lay outside the gene matches. In DNA, the CDR3 is TGTGCCAGCAGCACCTCGTGGAGCGGGGGTTACGAGCAGTACTTC. Translation gives CASSTSWSGGYEQYF. The whole variable domain, filled in from reference TRBV7-2 and TRBJ2-7, reads GAGVSQSPSNKVTEKGKDVELRCDPISGHTALYWYRQSLGQGLEFLIYFQGNSAPDKSGLPSDRFSAERTGGSVSTLTIQRTQQEDSAVYLCASSTSWSGGYEQYFGPGTRLTVT.

The gene calls are TRBV12-3 or TRBV12-4 and TRBJ2-1; 8 nucleotides agree with TRBD1. Losses at the gene ends were 5 bases for V and 5 bases for J; bases not matched to a gene: 8. This CDR3 comprises 15 residues. The CDR3 protein is CASSVDRGSHNEQFF. For the CDR3, the DNA is TGTGCCAGCAGTGTAGACAGGGGATCCCACAATGAGCAGTTCTTC.

This sequence joins TRBV7-2 and TRBJ2-2; 7 bases are a match to TRBD1. V lost 3 bases to trimming and J lost 4 bases; unmatched junction nucleotides: 5. This CDR3 region has 15 residues. CDR1 is SGHTA, CDR2 FQGNSA, per germline. The CDR3 nucleotides read TGTGCCAGCAGCTTGACTACAGGGGTCACCGGGGAGCTGTTTTTT. It is translated as CASSLTTGVTGELFF. The whole variable domain, remainder taken from reference TRBV7-2 and TRBJ2-2, is GAGVSQSPSNKVTEKGKDVELRCDPISGHTALYWYRQSLGQGLEFLIYFQGNSAPDKSGLPSDRFSAERTGGSVSTLTIQRTQQEDSAVYLCASSLTTGVTGELFFGEGSRLTVL.

This chain links TRBV24-1 with TRBJ2-3; TRBD2 aligns across 7 bases. This CDR3 is built from 17 residues. CDR1 and CDR2 (germline): KGHDR, SFDVKD. V was pared by 5 bases and J by 4 bases, with 14 bases of the junction left unmatched. The chain's CDR3 is CATSARARAGVPDTQYF. Written as DNA, the CDR3 is TGTGCCACCAGTGCAAGGGCGCGGGCGGGAGTCCCAGATACGCAGTATTTT.

This clonotype appeared many times. J is TRBJ2-2 and V is TRBV4-1; D unclear. Germline assignment: CDR1 MGHRA and CDR2 YSYEKL. This CDR3 has 13 amino acids. V gave up 8 bases and J gave up 4 bases, with 11 bases separating them. This CDR3 reads CASASIFTGELFF. CDR3 in DNA: TGCGCCAGCGCCTCCATTTTCACCGGGGAGCTGTTTTTT.

For this clonotype: At one of its ends the junction is not consistent with the germline gene, which may arise from a read error. The chain joins TRBV10-2 to TRBJ2-3; D remains ambiguous. This CDR3 has 14 amino acids. CDR1 is WSHSY and CDR2 is SAAADI in the germline V gene. CDR3 residues: CASSPGTSYDMQYF. For the CDR3, the DNA is TGCGCCAGCAGTCCCGGCACATCCTACGATATGCAGTATTTT.

This clonotype was counted once. The rearrangement uses TRBV7-9 and TRBJ1-1; D possibly corresponds to TRBD1 (6 bases). In germline, CDR1 is SEHNR, CDR2 FQNEAQ (reference sequence). V shed 7 bases and J shed 7 bases, with 13 bases lying between them. There are 12 residues in the CDR3. CDR3: CASIGQFGEAFF. The CDR3 bases are TGTGCCAGCATCGGACAGTTCGGTGAAGCTTTCTTT.

A remark on this clonotype: Being one base from a much bigger clone, this may be a read error. CDR3 sequence (DNA): TGTGCCAGCAGCTTAGGGCGTGTAGCGGGAGGCGGAGATACGCAGTATTTT. Translation gives CASSLGRVAGGGDTQYF. This chain joins TRBV7-2 and TRBJ2-3, with 10 bases identical to TRBD2. Germline CDR1 is SGHTA and CDR2 is FQGNSA. This CDR3 comprises 17 residues. The V segment lost 1 base and the J segment 5 bases; nucleotides outside the gene matches: 9.

The V and J genes are TRBV29-1 and TRBJ2-7; TRBD1 or TRBD2 may be the D gene (6 bases each). Germline V gene sequence: CDR1 SQVTM, CDR2 ANQGSEA. The CDR3 is made up of 14 amino acids. V was shortened by 5 bases and J by 5 bases, with 19 bases between the two germline ends. The CDR3 DNA sequence: TGCAGCGTTAAGAACGAGCGGAGGGGGAACGAGCAGTACTTC. Protein product: CSVKNERRGNEQYF.